One and the same sample provided the 21 T cell receptor beta chains below, sequenced in a study of cytomegalovirus exposure and HLA in healthy donors. Primers for the PCR totalled 60 Vbeta and 13 Jbeta. Measured with immunoSEQ multiplex PCR; TCRdb has only the in-frame clones, and not every one. This sample has around 150,000 clones, with around 72% found just once. Material: PBMCs. The receptors here all came from a man aged 18-30 years in good health and CMV-seronegative.

In this sample, this clone turned up a few times. The J gene is TRBJ1-2, the V gene TRBV5-5, with 8 bases fitting TRBD1. The CDR3 covers 14 residues. The ends lost 3 bases at V and 7 bases at J; junction bases unmatched: 8. Germline CDR1 reads SGHKS; CDR2 reads YYEKEE (reference sequence). The CDR3 DNA follows: TGTGCCAGCAGCTCTACCATTGACAGGGGTGGCTACACCTTC. Protein product: CASSSTIDRGGYTF.

This clone was seen a handful of times. The J gene is TRBJ2-2, the V gene TRBV5-8; TRBD2 agrees at 11 bases. The CDR3 covers 15 residues. Germline V CDR1 and CDR2: SGHTS, YDEGEE. V dropped 7 bases and J dropped 7; count of bases not matched to a gene: 9. CDR3 loop: CASPRGLAGGGELFF. CDR3 DNA sequence: TGTGCCAGCCCTCGAGGGCTAGCGGGAGGCGGGGAGCTGTTTTTT.

V gene TRBV6-5 combines with J gene TRBJ2-7; a weak D match, TRBD1 (6 bases). Between the trimmed V and J ends, which lost 0 bases and 6 bases, there was a span of 12 bases. This CDR3 contains 14 residues. CDR1 and CDR2 from the germline V gene are MNHEY and SVGAGI. The CDR3 DNA reads TGTGCCAGCAGTTACTCTCCAGGGGATGGCGAGCAGTACTTC. Protein sequence: CASSYSPGDGEQYF.

The V gene is TRBV27, the J gene TRBJ2-7; TRBD2 matches 9 bases. The CDR3 has 14 residues. V trimming: 5 bases; J trimming: 4 bases; junction bases outside the gene matches: 6. Germline loops: CDR1 MNHEY, CDR2 SMNVEV (reference sequence). The CDR3 here is CASSVSGRRYEQYF. The CDR3 bases are TGTGCCAGCAGTGTTAGCGGGAGAAGGTACGAGCAGTACTTC.

This chain connects TRBV20-1 to TRBJ1-1; D unclear. V was trimmed by 6 bases and J by 1 base, leaving 6 bases between them. Per germline, CDR1 DFQATT and CDR2 SNEGSKA (reference sequence). The CDR3 runs to 11 residues. Here the CDR3 DNA reads TGCAGTGCCTTCGGGAACACTGAAGCTTTCTTT. It yields the protein CSAFGNTEAFF.

This clone turned up a few times. This chain connects TRBV9 to TRBJ2-5; 12 nucleotides align to TRBD1. The CDR3 is 15 residues long. V gave up 3 bases and J gave up 5 bases; unmatched junction bases: 5. CDR1 SGDLS and CDR2 YYNGEE come from the germline V gene. The CDR3 is CASSAGQGAWETQYF. The CDR3 nucleotides are TGTGCCAGCAGCGCGGGACAGGGGGCTTGGGAGACCCAGTACTTC.

The gene calls are TRBV7-2 and TRBJ2-7; tentatively, D is TRBD2 (6 bases). Germline CDR1 and CDR2: SGHTA and FQGNSA. The ends were cut back, 1 base at V and 3 bases at J, with 10 bases in the middle. The CDR3 has 14 amino acids. DNA for the CDR3: TGTGCCAGCAGCTTAGTTCCGGGGGTCTACGAGCAGTACTTC. Translated, it gives CASSLVPGVYEQYF. Looking up the rest from reference TRBV7-2 and TRBJ2-7 gives the full variable domain: GAGVSQSPSNKVTEKGKDVELRCDPISGHTALYWYRQSLGQGLEFLIYFQGNSAPDKSGLPSDRFSAERTGGSVSTLTIQRTQQEDSAVYLCASSLVPGVYEQYFGPGTRLTVT.

V is TRBV19 and J is TRBJ2-1, with 10 positions matching TRBD2. V lost 6 bases and J lost 3; bases outside the gene matches: 8. CDR3 size: 16 residues. CDR1 is LNHDA, CDR2 SQIVND, per germline (reference sequence). DNA for the CDR3: TGTGCCAGTAGAACCTGGGCTAGCGGGGGCTACAATGAGCAGTTCTTC. Its protein is CASRTWASGGYNEQFF.

J is TRBJ2-1 and V is TRBV5-1; no definite D call. The CDR3 is 12 amino acids. CDR1 and CDR2 from the germline V gene are SGHRS and YFSETQ. The V gene lost 4 bases and the J gene lost 7 bases, with 9 bases spanning the gap. The CDR3 coding sequence is TGCGCCAGCAGCGCCCTATCTAATGAGCAGTTCTTC. Protein product: CASSALSNEQFF.

The rearrangement joins TRBV19 to TRBJ2-1, with no clear D. Germline CDR1 and CDR2: LNHDA and SQIVND (reference sequence). This CDR3 is built from 14 residues. Between the trimmed V and J ends, which lost 3 bases and 0 bases, there was a span of 6 bases. The chain's CDR3 is CASSMLSSYNEQFF. The CDR3 coding sequence is TGTGCCAGTAGTATGCTGAGCTCCTACAATGAGCAGTTCTTC. Full variable domain (rest looked up from reference TRBV19 and TRBJ2-1): DGGITQSPKYLFRKEGQNVTLSCEQNLNHDAMYWYRQDPGQGLRLIYYSQIVNDFQKGDIAEGYSVSREKKESFPLTVTSAQKNPTAFYLCASSMLSSYNEQFFGPGTRLTVL.

CDR3 sequence: CATSAPRGRSYNEQFF. The CDR3 coding sequence is TGTGCCACCAGCGCCCCCAGAGGAAGGTCCTACAATGAGCAGTTCTTC. This sequence joins TRBV15 and TRBJ2-1, with unresolved D. Germline V CDR1 and CDR2: LNHNV, YYDKDF (reference sequence). Trimming took off 5 bases at V and 1 base at J, with 15 bases between the two ends. CDR3 length equals 16 residues.

This chain links TRBV10-1 with TRBJ2-7; 7 bases agree with TRBD1. Looked up from germline, CDR1 is WNHNN and CDR2 is SYGVQD (reference sequence). The CDR3 contains 15 residues. Trimming removed 3 bases from V and 3 bases from J; junction bases left unmatched: 8. In nucleotides, the CDR3 is TGCGCCAGCAGTGAAGGGACAGCCGATTACTACGAGCAGTACTTC. It yields the protein CASSEGTADYYEQYF.

This clone came up once. Other nucleotide sequences from this sample produce the same CDR3. V and J are TRBV7-9 and TRBJ1-1; the D gene is possibly TRBD1 (6 bases). This CDR3 region has 12 residues. Looked up from germline, CDR1 is SEHNR and CDR2 is FQNEAQ (reference sequence). V was cut by 5 bases and J by 4 bases, with 8 bases left in between. The CDR3 here is CASSLRGTEAFF. For the CDR3, the DNA is TGTGCCAGCAGCCTCAGGGGCACTGAAGCTTTCTTT.

As for this clone: Relative to the germline gene, one junction end is altered; a read error may explain this. The identical CDR3 is also encoded by other nucleotide sequences in the sample. The chain is built from TRBV27 and TRBJ2-7, with 8 bases matching TRBD2. This CDR3 spans 15 amino acids. Per germline, CDR1 MNHEY and CDR2 SMNVEV (reference sequence). CDR3 loop: CASSLSVEREREQYF. CDR3 DNA: TGTGCCAGCAGTTTATCGGTGGAGCGGGAGCGCGAGCAATACTTC.

This chain connects TRBV29-1 to TRBJ1-2, with D maybe TRBD1 (6 bases). The V gene lost 6 bases and the J gene lost 5 bases, with 16 bases spanning the gap. The CDR3 sequence is 13 residues long. Germline CDR1 and CDR2: SQVTM and ANQGSEA. The CDR3 nucleotides read TGCAGCGTACCCACAGGGTCTGGATATGGCTACACCTTC. It yields the protein CSVPTGSGYGYTF.

The V call is TRBV5-8, the J call TRBJ1-3, with TRBD1 as a possible D gene (6 bases). The CDR3 has 15 amino acids. CDR1 SGHTS and CDR2 YDEGEE come from the germline V gene. V was cut by 2 bases and J by 4 bases, with 13 bases left in between. The CDR3 sequence is CASSLLGAFGNTIYF. The CDR3 nucleotides read TGTGCCAGCAGCTTATTGGGGGCGTTCGGAAACACCATATATTTT.

The chain combines TRBV29-1 with TRBJ2-3; D may be TRBD2 (5 bases). Germline CDR1 reads SQVTM; CDR2 reads ANQGSEA. There are 12 residues in the CDR3. Trimming shortened V by 3 bases and J by 5 bases, and 9 bases separated the two germline ends. CDR3 in amino acids: CSVEPAEDTQYF. In DNA form, the CDR3 reads TGCAGCGTTGAGCCAGCGGAAGATACGCAGTATTTT.

This clone has a single count. The V and J genes are TRBV14 and TRBJ2-1; a possible D gene is TRBD1 (6 bases). The V and J ends lost 4 bases and 3 bases respectively, with 10 bases between them. Germline V gene data show CDR1 as SGHDN and CDR2 as FVKESK. This CDR3 has 14 amino acids. For the CDR3, the DNA is TGTGCCAGCAGCCCTCGGACAGACTACAATGAGCAGTTCTTC. It codes for CASSPRTDYNEQFF.

CDR3 amino acids: CASSPSTLRYEQYF. CDR3 DNA: TGTGCCAGCAGTCCCTCGACTCTGCGCTACGAGCAGTACTTC. V usage is TRBV6-5 and J usage is TRBJ2-5; unclear D gene. TRBJ2-7 matches the DNA end more closely, so the J call is doubtful. CDR1 MNHEY and CDR2 SVGAGI come from the germline V gene. The CDR3 loop spans 14 amino acids.

V gene TRBV29-1 combines with J gene TRBJ1-4; D not certain. V was clipped by 7 bases and J by 2 bases, with 11 bases between them. Germline CDR1 SQVTM, CDR2 ANQGSEA. This CDR3 is built from 13 residues. DNA of the CDR3: TGCAGCGCTGTCGGGTCCACTAATGAAAAACTGTTTTTT. It codes for CSAVGSTNEKLFF.

The chain employs TRBV13 and TRBJ2-2; weak D call: TRBD1 (6 bases). The CDR3 extends over 16 amino acids. Trimming shortened V by 4 bases and J by 1 base, and 13 bases separated the two germline ends. Germline V gives CDR1 PRHDT, CDR2 FYEKMQ (reference sequence). CDR3 sequence: CASSSRGSVNTGELFF. The CDR3 DNA reads TGTGCCAGCAGCTCGAGGGGGAGTGTGAACACCGGGGAGCTGTTTTTT. Full variable domain (missing parts from reference TRBV13 and TRBJ2-2): AAGVIQSPRHLIKEKRETATLKCYPIPRHDTVYWYQQGPGQDPQFLISFYEKMQSDKGSIPDRFSAQQFSDYHSELNMSSLELGDSALYFCASSSRGSVNTGELFFGEGSRLTVL.